In this sample, the clone carrying this T cell receptor (beta chain) turned up a few times. What it binds is unknown. The data are from a study of T cells after yellow fever vaccination. About the research overall: The fractions with low cell numbers were processed using SMART-Seq v4 Ultra Low Input. General study results and limits: Subsequent booster samples again held most clones from primary vaccination (around 96% CD4, roughly 90% CD8). Of the clonotypes, a small share occurred in both CD4 and CD8 compartments. Researchers report a weaker secondary response that nonetheless peaked faster, day 5 versus 15.

Trimming at V came to 4 bases and at J to 7 bases, leaving 3 bases not matched to a gene. The CDR3 has 14 residues. CDR1 is MGHDK, CDR2 SYGVNS, per germline. TCRdb passed the 5' RACE reads through MiXCR, listing each CDR3 protein once. This sample has about 340,000 distinct CDR3 sequences, with roughly an eighth found just once. The clonotype comes from a man aged 18 to 29 who received the YFV17D yellow fever vaccine. The sample here was CD4+ T cells sorted from PBMCs, taken 15 days after the yellow fever booster vaccination. The chain employs TRBV25-1 and TRBJ1-6; 8 bases match TRBD1. The CDR3 DNA follows: TGTGCCAGCAGTGCGGGACAGGTCAATTCACCCCTCCACTTT. Translated, it gives CASSAGQVNSPLHF.